These T cell receptor beta chains were read from a single sample in a study of blood T cell repertoires in COVID-19. TCRdb's table, derived via immunoSEQ multiplex PCR, lists solely in-frame clones and lacks some. The sample includes about 180,000 clones, about 81% seen only once; the top ten take roughly 10%. The sample comprised peripheral blood. These receptors came from a woman of 80 years or more with COVID-19, enrolled during active disease. Both conserved end residues are part of each CDR3. Each record gives: J gene, V gene, clone size, CDR3 protein. The listing skips clone size in some rows; elsewhere it reads once, few, many or a size class.

j_gene: TRBJ2-7
v_gene: TRBV6-5
abundance: -
CDR3aa: CASRRTSSSYEQYF

j_gene: TRBJ2-1
v_gene: TRBV11-3
abundance: -
CDR3aa: CASSFWGQSEQFF

j_gene: TRBJ2-7
v_gene: TRBV19
abundance: once
CDR3aa: CASSSGHSSYEQYF

j_gene: TRBJ2-1
v_gene: TRBV29-1
abundance: many
CDR3aa: CSVRLVSYNEQFF

j_gene: TRBJ2-1
v_gene: TRBV28
abundance: -
CDR3aa: CASSRGQGPFYNEQFF

j_gene: TRBJ2-1
v_gene: TRBV11-1
abundance: once
CDR3aa: CASSPTGYNEQFF

j_gene: TRBJ2-1
v_gene: TRBV11-3
abundance: -
CDR3aa: CASAADSSYNEQFF

j_gene: TRBJ1-5
v_gene: TRBV19
abundance: -
CDR3aa: CASSMRLDQPQHF

j_gene: TRBJ1-1
v_gene: TRBV6-5
abundance: -
CDR3aa: CASSYSGYTEAFF

j_gene: TRBJ1-2
v_gene: TRBV6-2/TRBV6-3
abundance: few
CDR3aa: CASSYRGGYTF

j_gene: TRBJ2-1
v_gene: TRBV19
abundance: -
CDR3aa: CASSIHPTSGAHNEQFF

j_gene: TRBJ2-1
v_gene: TRBV18
abundance: once
CDR3aa: CASSLQGMNYNEQFF

j_gene: TRBJ1-2
v_gene: TRBV5-1
abundance: -
CDR3aa: CASSWTGGGYGYTF

j_gene: TRBJ2-2
v_gene: TRBV5-6
abundance: once
CDR3aa: CASSQDRGRVSGELFF

j_gene: TRBJ1-5
v_gene: TRBV6-4
abundance: -
CDR3aa: CASSDFGTGDQPQHF

j_gene: TRBJ1-1
v_gene: TRBV15
abundance: -
CDR3aa: CATSRDRTGSTEAFF

j_gene: TRBJ1-1
v_gene: TRBV12-3/TRBV12-4
abundance: -
CDR3aa: CATRGEKATEAFF

j_gene: TRBJ1-6
v_gene: TRBV5-1
abundance: -
CDR3aa: CASSSAGRNNSPLHF

j_gene: TRBJ1-2
v_gene: TRBV7-2
abundance: -
CDR3aa: CASSLTGDFYGYTF

j_gene: TRBJ2-5
v_gene: TRBV3-1/TRBV3-2
abundance: -
CDR3aa: CASSRSGQETQYF

j_gene: TRBJ2-5
v_gene: TRBV5-4
abundance: -
CDR3aa: CASSRLPNRETQYF

j_gene: TRBJ2-3
v_gene: TRBV4-2
abundance: -
CDR3aa: CASSLGLAGESADTQYF

j_gene: TRBJ1-6
v_gene: TRBV2
abundance: -
CDR3aa: CASTPGDLYNSPLHF

j_gene: TRBJ1-2
v_gene: TRBV27
abundance: once
CDR3aa: CASGSEAGTPNYGYTF

j_gene: TRBJ1-2
v_gene: TRBV18
abundance: -
CDR3aa: CASSPGVGAAYGYTF

j_gene: TRBJ1-2
v_gene: TRBV27
abundance: -
CDR3aa: CASSFLAFPYGYTF

j_gene: TRBJ1-5
v_gene: TRBV6-2/TRBV6-3
abundance: -
CDR3aa: CASSIAGTVYQPQHF

j_gene: TRBJ2-2
v_gene: TRBV7-6
abundance: few
CDR3aa: CASSLRGRGVTGELFF

j_gene: TRBJ2-7
v_gene: TRBV5-6
abundance: -
CDR3aa: CASSISQGAQWNRQYF

j_gene: TRBJ2-2
v_gene: TRBV6-2/TRBV6-3
abundance: -
CDR3aa: CASTPDTNTGELFF

j_gene: TRBJ2-7
v_gene: TRBV29-1
abundance: -
CDR3aa: CSVQQGLHYEQYF

j_gene: TRBJ2-3
v_gene: TRBV5-1
abundance: -
CDR3aa: CASSLEAGGADTQYF

j_gene: TRBJ2-3
v_gene: TRBV7-8
abundance: -
CDR3aa: CASRESSTDTQYF

j_gene: TRBJ1-2
v_gene: TRBV4-1
abundance: -
CDR3aa: CASSQAGRGGYTF

j_gene: TRBJ2-7
v_gene: TRBV5-1
abundance: few
CDR3aa: CASSLEDRAAYEQYF

j_gene: TRBJ2-1
v_gene: TRBV28
abundance: -
CDR3aa: CASSFTGGAGNEQFF

j_gene: TRBJ1-1
v_gene: TRBV5-1
abundance: once
CDR3aa: CASSRTGNTEAFF